The present TCR beta chain was sequenced within a study of T cell responses to AZD1222 COVID-19 vaccine. Using immunoSEQ multiplex PCR, the repertoire was profiled, and TCRdb retains in-frame clones only, with some absent. This table holds 100,000 to 150,000 clones, around 90% found once. The germline V gene encodes CDR1 SQVTM and CDR2 ANQGSEA. The CDR3 is 11 residues long. Trimming took 6 bases from V and 3 from J; bases not matched to a gene: 2. The sequence came from an adult in good health. The genes are TRBV29-1 and TRBJ2-7, with 7 bases matching TRBD1. Sequenced here: peripheral blood, sampled on day 0 of AZD1222 vaccination. The CDR3 here is CSVRDSYEQYF. Written as DNA, the CDR3 is TGCAGCGTCCGGGACAGCTACGAGCAGTACTTC.